Following are 16 T cell receptor beta chains from one sample sequenced in a study of shared clonotypes between healthy human individuals. Profiled with immunoSEQ multiplex PCR; TCRdb holds only in-frame clones, not every one. The table lists 450,000 to 650,000 clones, around 77% of them singletons. The specimen sequenced was PBMCs. The source of these receptors is a middle-aged woman in good health. Some clones in this sample may be carry-over from other donors' samples.

This clone was picked up a small number of times. CDR3 bases: TGTGCCAGCAGCGGGAGTAGCGGGGTAGAGACCCAGTACTTC. This sequence encodes CASSGSSGVETQYF. The chain combines TRBV7-9 with TRBJ2-5; 8 bases line up with TRBD2. The CDR3 is 14 residues long. Germline V gives CDR1 SEHNR, CDR2 FQNEAQ (reference sequence). V was clipped by 5 bases and J by 4 bases; unmatched bases: 6. Drawing the rest from reference TRBV7-9 and TRBJ2-5, the complete variable domain is DTGVSQNPRHKITKRGQNVTFRCDPISEHNRLYWYRQTLGQGPEFLTYFQNEAQLEKSRLLSDRFSAERPKGSFSTLEIQRTEQGDSAMYLCASSGSSGVETQYFGPGTRLLVL.

Many counts were recorded for this clone. The CDR3 region has the DNA TGTGCCAGCAGCTTGGGGGGAACAGGGGGTGCGGTCGCTGAAGCTTTCTTT. Protein: CASSLGGTGGAVAEAFF. The J gene is TRBJ1-1, the V gene TRBV5-4; 8 nucleotides line up with TRBD1. V lost 0 bases and J lost 6; bases outside the gene matches: 13. The germline V gene has CDR1 SGHNT and CDR2 YYREEE (reference sequence). This CDR3 is 17 amino acids long. The whole variable domain, remainder taken from reference TRBV5-4 and TRBJ1-1, is ETGVTQSPTHLIKTRGQQVTLRCSSQSGHNTVSWYQQALGQGPQFIFQYYREEENGRGNFPPRFSGLQFPNYSSELNVNALELDDSALYLCASSLGGTGGAVAEAFFGQGTRLTVV.

This clone was counted once. The chain uses TRBV6-6 and TRBJ1-3, with TRBD1 matching over 11 bases. V shed 2 bases and J 5 bases; nucleotides not matched to a gene: 5. CDR1 and CDR2 from the germline V gene are MNHNY and SVGAGI (reference sequence). This CDR3 spans 16 amino acids. This chain's CDR3 is CASSYERTGGRNTIYF. The DNA of the CDR3 is TGTGCCAGCAGTTACGAGAGGACAGGGGGCCGAAACACCATATATTTT.

On this clone itself: A single base is all that separates this from a far larger clone, so a read error is likely. This specimen includes other DNA sequences encoding the same CDR3. V is TRBV6-1 and J is TRBJ2-7; D call uncertain. Germline-derived CDR1 and CDR2 are MNHNS and SASEGT. This CDR3 is 15 amino acids long. With 2 bases removed from V and 0 bases from J, the gap between germline ends came to 11 bases. The CDR3 is CASSERATSSYEQYF. The CDR3 DNA sequence: TGTGCCAGCAGTGAAAGGGCGACAAGCTCCTACGAGCAGTACTTC.

This clone was found a few times. This same CDR3 is encoded by further DNA sequences in the sample. The chain couples TRBV5-1 to TRBJ2-3; D gene unclear. The CDR3 contains 15 residues. Trimming removed 4 bases from V and 0 bases from J, with 12 bases in between. CDR1 is SGHRS, CDR2 YFSETQ, per germline. The CDR3 reads CASSPPLVSTDTQYF. CDR3 nucleotide sequence: TGCGCCAGCAGCCCCCCGCTAGTCAGCACAGATACGCAGTATTTT. The complete variable domain, with remaining parts taken from reference TRBV5-1 and TRBJ2-3, reads KAGVTQTPRYLIKTRGQQVTLSCSPISGHRSVSWYQQTPGQGLQFLFEYFSETQRNKGNFPGRFSGRQFSNSRSEMNVSTLELGDSALYLCASSPPLVSTDTQYFGPGTRLTVL.

Turning to this clone: A far more abundant clone sits one base away, making this likely a read error. This chain connects TRBV13 to TRBJ1-1; possible D gene TRBD1, 5 bases. The V gene's germline CDR1 is PRHDT and CDR2 FYEKMQ (reference sequence). The CDR3 loop spans 14 amino acids. V lost 0 bases, J lost 4 bases, and 9 bases lay in between. CDR3 coding DNA: TGTGCCAGCAGCTTAGGCAGGGCTTGCACTGAAGCTTTCTTT. Its translation is CASSLGRACTEAFF.

The chain employs TRBV9 and TRBJ2-5, with D perhaps being TRBD1 or TRBD2 (6 bases each). The V end lost 0 bases, the J end lost 1 base, and 10 bases lay between the germline ends. Germline V gene lookup returns CDR1 SGDLS and CDR2 YYNGEE. CDR3 length: 15 residues. The DNA for the CDR3 is TGTGCCAGCAGCGTAGGAGGGGGGTTCCAAGAGACCCAGTACTTC. It translates to CASSVGGGFQETQYF.

This chain joins TRBV21-1 and TRBJ2-3. TRBV21-1 is tagged as a pseudogene. This CDR3 has 14 amino acids. The CDR3 DNA follows: TGTGCCAGCAGCAAAGGAGGGGCCACAGATACGCAGTATTTT. This translates into CASSKGGATDTQYF.

This clone was counted only a few times. The chain uses TRBV7-8 and TRBJ2-7; 10 nucleotides align to TRBD2. Germline V lookup: CDR1 SGHVS, CDR2 FQNEAQ. V lost 5 bases and J lost 7; bases outside the gene matches: 14. This CDR3 is built from 16 residues. The CDR3 spells CASSPRSGRPWGEQYF. The DNA of the CDR3 is TGTGCCAGCAGCCCTCGTAGCGGGAGGCCCTGGGGTGAGCAGTACTTC. Variable domain in full (rest from reference TRBV7-8 and TRBJ2-7): GAGVSQSPRYKVAKRGQDVALRCDPISGHVSLFWYQQALGQGPEFLTYFQNEAQLDKSGLPSDRFFAERPEGSVSTLKIQRTQQEDSAVYLCASSPRSGRPWGEQYFGPGTRLTVT.

The V and J genes are TRBV9 and TRBJ2-2; a weak D match, TRBD2 (5 bases). The CDR3 consists of 15 residues. V lost 4 bases, J lost 6 bases, and 16 bases lay in between. Germline V CDR1 and CDR2: SGDLS, YYNGEE. CDR3 DNA: TGTGCCAGCAGCTTTACCGAGTGGGGAGCCGGGGAGCTGTTTTTT. Amino acids: CASSFTEWGAGELFF.

V and J are TRBV9 and TRBJ2-5, with D uncertain. The V end lost 4 bases, the J end lost 5 bases, and 12 bases lay between the germline ends. This CDR3 comprises 13 residues. The germline gives CDR1 SGDLS, CDR2 YYNGEE. The CDR3 DNA sequence: TGTGCCAGCAGCCCGCACCGTGCGGAGACCCAGTACTTC. This sequence encodes CASSPHRAETQYF.

This chain joins TRBV10-3 and TRBJ2-2; 10 positions agree with TRBD1. The germline V gene encodes CDR1 ENHRY and CDR2 SYGVKD. The ends lost 2 bases at V and 5 bases at J; junction bases unmatched: 2. This CDR3 spans 15 amino acids. CDR3 amino acids: CAISEGQGGTGELFF. CDR3 in DNA: TGTGCCATCAGTGAGGGACAGGGGGGGACCGGGGAGCTGTTTTTT.

This chain uses TRBV7-2 with TRBJ2-7; a weak D match, TRBD2 (7 bases). CDR3 length equals 16 residues. The V end was cut by 2 bases, the J end by 3 bases, with 17 bases between. Germline-derived CDR1 and CDR2 are SGHTA and FQGNSA. The CDR3 sequence is CASSLSKGGRNYEQYF. The CDR3 region has the DNA TGTGCCAGCAGCTTATCGAAGGGGGGGCGGAACTACGAGCAGTACTTC.

The V gene is TRBV19, the J gene TRBJ2-7, with D maybe TRBD1 (5 bases). V was pared by 5 bases and J by 3 bases, with 11 bases between. Germline-derived CDR1 and CDR2 are LNHDA and SQIVND (reference sequence). CDR3 length: 13 residues. As DNA, the CDR3 is TGTGCCAGTAGTCTGGGGCAGAACTACGAGCAGTACTTC. Residues: CASSLGQNYEQYF.

J is TRBJ1-2 and V is TRBV30; D might be TRBD1 (6 bases). CDR1 and CDR2 from the germline V gene are GTSNPN and SVGIG (reference sequence). Trimming pared 4 bases from V and 6 bases from J, leaving 18 bases between. There are 14 residues in the CDR3. DNA of the CDR3: TGTGCCTGGAACGGGGGCCTGCGAAGAGATGGCTACACCTTC. Protein: CAWNGGLRRDGYTF.

This clone occurred many times. The V gene is TRBV11-3, the J gene TRBJ2-2; D gene ambiguous. The CDR3 runs 12 residues. CDR1 SGHNT and CDR2 YENEEA come from the germline V gene. Trimming took off 3 bases at V and 6 bases at J, with 5 bases between the two ends. CDR3 DNA: TGTGCCAGCAGCTTGAGTTCCGGGGAGCTGTTTTTT. Translated, it gives CASSLSSGELFF.